This TCR beta chain was observed in a study of T cells in Graves' hyperthyroidism and ophthalmopathy. V gave up 0 bases and J gave up 6 bases; unmatched junction bases: 4. Germline-derived CDR1 and CDR2 are LNHNV and YYDKDF (reference sequence). The CDR3 is made up of 16 amino acids. A remark on this clonotype: Antigen specificity is unknown.

General study points: Blood also held most thyroid clonotypes expanded beyond 0.001.

RNA transcripts provided the source from which TCR beta CDR3 regions were amplified. TCR CDR3 underwent first-round RT-PCR with the HTBI primer set. TCRdb reprocessed the multiplex PCR reads with MiXCR, giving one entry per CDR3 protein. The sample carries about 570,000 distinct CDR3 sequences, 46% recorded once. The sequencing input was peripheral blood or thyroid tissue (not recorded which). This TCR was sampled from an adult woman with Graves' disease, either hyperthyroidism or ophthalmopathy (not recorded which). The chain is built from TRBV15 and TRBJ1-5, with 11 bases fitting TRBD1. This chain's CDR3 is CATSRDSGTGGQPQHF. The CDR3, as DNA: TGTGCCACCAGCAGAGATAGCGGGACAGGGGGTCAGCCCCAGCATTTT.